The 10 T cell receptor beta chains below come from one sample, sequenced in a study of OX40 agonist ivuxolimab in advanced cancers. Assay used: immunoSEQ multiplex PCR; TCRdb lists only in-frame clones, some missing. The sample records under 70,000 clones, roughly 88% being singletons. Sequencing used CD4+ or CD8+ T cells sorted from blood, obtained in a trial of the OX40 agonist ivuxolimab. The receptors stem from an adult with an advanced solid tumor such as melanoma, head and neck, liver or kidney cancer.

The chain employs TRBV15 and TRBJ2-5; D perhaps matches TRBD2 (6 bases). V gave up 0 bases and J gave up 5 bases, with 16 bases separating them. This CDR3 has 16 residues. Germline V gives CDR1 LNHNV, CDR2 YYDKDF (reference sequence). CDR3 nucleotide sequence: TGTGCCACCAGCAGAGATCGAGGGACGGGAGACGAGACCCAGTACTTC. This translates into CATSRDRGTGDETQYF.

This chain joins TRBV2 and TRBJ2-2, with D perhaps matching TRBD2 (5 bases). CDR1 SNHLY and CDR2 FYNNEI come from the germline V gene. The CDR3 loop spans 15 amino acids. Trimming cost V 6 bases and J 4 bases, with 15 bases left between them. CDR3 sequence (DNA): TGTGCCAGCAGGGCGGGTTCCGGGATCACCGGGGAGCTGTTTTTT. It is translated as CASRAGSGITGELFF.

The V gene is TRBV6-5, the J gene TRBJ2-5; 8 positions match TRBD2. The germline CDR1 and CDR2 sequences are MNHEY and SVGAGI. Losses at the gene ends were 4 bases for V and 5 bases for J; bases not matched to a gene: 3. The CDR3 length is 13 residues. The CDR3 here is CASSSAGVETQYF. The CDR3 bases are TGTGCCAGCAGTTCAGCGGGAGTGGAGACCCAGTACTTC.

The chain couples TRBV28 to TRBJ2-3, with TRBD2 identical over 11 bases. The CDR3 runs to 16 residues. Germline V gene lookup returns CDR1 MDHEN and CDR2 SYDVKM. Trimming removed 8 bases from V and 5 bases from J; junction bases left unmatched: 12. CDR3 sequence (DNA): TGTGCCAGCCCTCCCTCGGGACTAGCGGACGAAGATACGCAGTATTTT. Amino acids: CASPPSGLADEDTQYF.

This clone turned up a few times. This rearrangement joins TRBV11-2 to TRBJ1-1; D perhaps matches TRBD1 (5 bases). This CDR3 has 17 amino acids. Trimming removed 5 bases from V and 3 bases from J, with 22 bases in between. The germline V gene has CDR1 SGHAT and CDR2 FQNNGV. The DNA of the CDR3 is TGTGCCAGCAGCCCAACAGGTTGGGGTACTGGGGACACTGAAGCTTTCTTT. This encodes CASSPTGWGTGDTEAFF. The full variable domain, completed using reference TRBV11-2 and TRBJ1-1, is EAGVAQSPRYKIIEKRQSVAFWCNPISGHATLYWYQQILGQGPKLLIQFQNNGVVDDSQLPKDRFSAERLKGVDSTLKIQPAKLEDSAVYLCASSPTGWGTGDTEAFFGQGTRLTVV.

The CDR3 DNA follows: TGCGCCAGCAGCTTGGCCGGGTTTAGCGAGCAGTACTTC. Its translation: CASSLAGFSEQYF. This chain uses TRBV5-1 with TRBJ2-7; no clear D. V was trimmed by 0 bases and J by 6 bases, leaving 10 bases between them. This CDR3 region has 13 residues. The V gene's germline CDR1 is SGHRS and CDR2 YFSETQ.

This chain joins TRBV2 and TRBJ2-3; D gene unclear. V was cut by 4 bases and J by 4 bases, with 6 bases left in between. The CDR3 runs to 12 residues. Germline values: CDR1 SNHLY, CDR2 FYNNEI. CDR3 DNA: TGTGCCAGCAGTGCAGGACCAGATACGCAGTATTTT. It translates to CASSAGPDTQYF.

This chain connects TRBV9 to TRBJ2-7; D gene uncertain. This CDR3 has 14 amino acids. The V gene's germline CDR1 is SGDLS and CDR2 YYNGEE. Trimming took off 1 base at V and 2 bases at J, with 10 bases between the two ends. The CDR3 DNA follows: TGTGCCAGCAGCGTATCAGACCTCCCCTACGAGCAGTACTTC. It codes for CASSVSDLPYEQYF.

This rearrangement joins TRBV6-5 to TRBJ1-1; D remains unclear. The CDR3 sequence is 14 residues long. Germline CDR1 is MNHEY and CDR2 is SVGAGI. The V end was cut by 4 bases, the J end by 0 bases, with 9 bases between. CDR3 loop: CASSSEHMNTEAFF. The CDR3 DNA sequence: TGTGCCAGCAGTTCCGAGCATATGAACACTGAAGCTTTCTTT.

The chain recombines TRBV25-1 with TRBJ2-1; either TRBD1 or TRBD2 may supply D (5 bases each). The germline V gene encodes CDR1 MGHDK and CDR2 SYGVNS. The V end was cut by 0 bases, the J end by 4 bases, with 13 bases between. The CDR3 is 16 amino acids. The CDR3 protein is CASSEYASGGYNEQFF. The CDR3 coding sequence is TGTGCCAGCAGTGAATACGCCTCTGGGGGATACAATGAGCAGTTCTTC.